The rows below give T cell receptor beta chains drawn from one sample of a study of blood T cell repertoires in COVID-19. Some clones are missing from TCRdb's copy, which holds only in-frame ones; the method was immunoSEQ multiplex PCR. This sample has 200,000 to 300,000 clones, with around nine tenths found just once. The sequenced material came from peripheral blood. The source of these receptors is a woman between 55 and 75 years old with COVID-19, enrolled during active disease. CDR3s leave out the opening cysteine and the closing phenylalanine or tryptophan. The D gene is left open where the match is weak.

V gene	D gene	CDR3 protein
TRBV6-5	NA	ATNNYEQY
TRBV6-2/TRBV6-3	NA	ASSYSAGPQH
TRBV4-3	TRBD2	ASSQDLATSGSSYNEQF
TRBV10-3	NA	AISDRGVVSTNEKLF
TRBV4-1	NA	ASSPGVANSYEQY
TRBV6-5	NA	ASSGQSSSYNEQF
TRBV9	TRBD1	ASSPRQGSSNQPQH
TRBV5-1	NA	ASSPGLNYGYT
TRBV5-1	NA	ASNPTGVNYGYT
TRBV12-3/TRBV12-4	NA	ASTLRGGGGYT
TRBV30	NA	AWSDRATEAF
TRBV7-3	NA	ASSLFGGPYNEQF
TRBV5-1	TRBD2	ASSARTSGRLNTGELF
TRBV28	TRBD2	ATGLAGLTDTQY
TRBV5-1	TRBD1	ASSQGQSSTDTQY
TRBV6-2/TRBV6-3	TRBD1	ASSYGTGGYEQY
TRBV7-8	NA	ASSLALAENTGELF
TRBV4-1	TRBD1	ASSARGTGTMNTEAF
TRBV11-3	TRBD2	ASSSGLAGGNEQF
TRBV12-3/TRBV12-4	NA	ASSSLQGYEQY
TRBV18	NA	ASSLNPGIKETQY
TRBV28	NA	ASSLETELNTEAF
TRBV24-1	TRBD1	ATSDPGQGVYEQY
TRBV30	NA	AWSFGVYNEQF
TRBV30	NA	AWRQRGLSPLH
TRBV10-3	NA	AIRKGGTEYGYT
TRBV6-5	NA	ASSYSSYRDSYEQY